Following are 14 T cell receptor beta chains from one sample sequenced in a study of beta chain features in type 1 diabetes. General study findings and limits: TCRB CDR3 length was moderately but significantly reduced in all four CD4+ subsets of Type 1 diabetes patients.

Which antigens these TCRs recognize remains unknown. The authors reverse transcribed all of the isolated RNA, so sequencing captured expressed TCRB transcripts. Sequencing was performed with immunoSEQ multiplex PCR; in TCRdb, only in-frame clones are kept and a portion is missing. The sample records about 160,000 clones, 8.5% to 10% being singletons. The sequenced sample consisted of central memory CD4+ T cells from blood. The receptors were gathered from a woman aged 30 to 39 with type 1 diabetes.

The chain is built from TRBV10-3 and TRBJ2-3, with TRBD1 identical over 8 bases. Losses at the gene ends were 6 bases for V and 6 bases for J; bases not matched to a gene: 11. The CDR3 extends over 15 amino acids. Germline V gene data show CDR1 as ENHRY and CDR2 as SYGVKD. CDR3 sequence: CAISRQGAKYDTQYF. The CDR3 bases are TGTGCCATCAGCCGTCAGGGGGCAAAGTACGATACGCAGTATTTT.

The rearrangement uses TRBV9 and TRBJ2-2, with 7 bases matching TRBD1. CDR3 size: 16 residues. Trimming took 0 bases from V and 1 from J; bases not matched to a gene: 3. The germline V gene has CDR1 SGDLS and CDR2 YYNGEE. The CDR3 reads CASSVVGTVNTGELFF. The DNA for the CDR3 is TGTGCCAGCAGCGTAGTAGGGACAGTGAACACCGGGGAGCTGTTTTTT.

The chain uses TRBV5-1 and TRBJ1-2, with D possibly being TRBD1 (6 bases). Germline CDR1 SGHRS, CDR2 YFSETQ. V was shortened by 1 base and J by 2 bases, with 9 bases between the two germline ends. The CDR3 length is 14 residues. The CDR3: CASSLRGANYGYTF. CDR3 in DNA: TGCGCCAGCAGCTTGCGGGGGGCCAACTATGGCTACACCTTC.

V is TRBV29-1 and J is TRBJ2-5; TRBD2 aligns across 13 bases. The germline gives CDR1 SQVTM, CDR2 ANQGSEA. The CDR3 length is 15 residues. The V gene end was trimmed by 7 bases and the J gene end by 5 bases; junction bases not matched to a gene: 10. The CDR3 reads CSAEGGTSGIETQYF. The CDR3 DNA sequence: TGCAGCGCCGAGGGCGGGACTAGCGGGATTGAGACCCAGTACTTC.

The sample holds a few counts of this clone. The chain recombines TRBV5-1 with TRBJ2-2; D is unresolved. The germline CDR1 and CDR2 sequences are SGHRS and YFSETQ. V lost 5 bases and J 1 base, leaving 9 bases between the germline ends. This CDR3 contains 14 residues. The CDR3 sequence is CASSRQENTGELFF. As DNA, the CDR3 is TGCGCCAGCAGTCGGCAGGAGAACACCGGGGAGCTGTTTTTT.

This clone was detected only a few times. The V call is TRBV15, the J call TRBJ2-1; 12 nucleotides agree with TRBD2. The germline CDR1 and CDR2 sequences are LNHNV and YYDKDF (reference sequence). Unmatched junction bases numbered 7, after V lost 9 bases and J lost 7 bases. The CDR3 sequence is 14 residues long. CDR3 amino acids: CATTLAGGFNEQFF. The CDR3 DNA is TGTGCCACTACTCTAGCGGGAGGGTTTAATGAGCAGTTCTTC.

This clone came up a few times. The chain is built from TRBV9 and TRBJ2-5, with 8 bases aligning to TRBD2. The V segment lost 3 bases and the J segment 2 bases; nucleotides outside the gene matches: 3. CDR1 SGDLS and CDR2 YYNGEE come from the germline V gene. The CDR3 totals 14 residues. In DNA form, the CDR3 reads TGTGCCAGCAGCGCGGGGGGGGGACAAGAGACCCAGTACTTC. The encoded protein is CASSAGGGQETQYF.

The V gene is TRBV19, the J gene TRBJ2-3; TRBD1 matches at 7 bases. Germline loops: CDR1 LNHDA, CDR2 SQIVND (reference sequence). The junction had 11 bases not matched to a gene; V was cut back by 8 bases and J by 9 bases. The CDR3 is made up of 13 amino acids. The CDR3 DNA is TGTGCCAGTCAGGGGGTGGGACAATGGACGCAGTATTTT. It translates to CASQGVGQWTQYF.

This clone showed up just a few times. The chain uses TRBV18 and TRBJ2-1; 8 bases fit TRBD1. Germline CDR1 KGHSH, CDR2 LQKENI. CDR3 length: 16 residues. V was clipped by 4 bases and J by 2 bases; unmatched bases: 7. The CDR3 DNA reads as TGTGCCAGCTCACGTGATACAGGGGGTACCTACAATGAGCAGTTCTTC. It yields the protein CASSRDTGGTYNEQFF.

This clone was detected a few times. The chain uses TRBV6-1 and TRBJ1-5; no clear D. This CDR3 is 15 amino acids long. Germline CDR1 reads MNHNS; CDR2 reads SASEGT. V was shortened by 5 bases and J by 2 bases, with 13 bases between the two germline ends. The CDR3 here is CASSLQAWGNQPQHF. The CDR3 nucleotides are TGTGCCAGCAGTCTGCAGGCGTGGGGCAATCAGCCCCAGCATTTT.

A remark on this clone: One end of the junction varies from germline; a read error may be responsible. The chain links TRBV7-7 to TRBJ2-5; TRBD1 agrees at 7 bases. Per the germline V gene, CDR1 is SSHAT and CDR2 is FNYEAQ (reference sequence). There are 14 residues in the CDR3. The CDR3 nucleotides are TGTGCTAGCAGCCCAGACAGGGAACAAGAGACCCAGTACTTC. Translated: CASSPDREQETQYF.

The table lists this clone with a few counts. The V and J genes are TRBV30 and TRBJ1-3; D gene unclear. CDR3 length equals 13 residues. Germline V gene lookup returns CDR1 GTSNPN and CDR2 SVGIG (reference sequence). Between the trimmed V and J ends, which lost 0 bases and 0 bases, there was a span of 3 bases. The CDR3 nucleotides are TGTGCCTGGAGTGTCTTCTCTGGAAACACCATATATTTT. Translating gives CAWSVFSGNTIYF.

This clone has more than one count but fewer than ten. V and J are TRBV18 and TRBJ1-4; TRBD1 is a possible D gene (6 bases). CDR1 is KGHSH and CDR2 is LQKENI in the germline V gene. The CDR3 spans 13 residues. Trimming pared 8 bases from V and 6 bases from J, leaving 13 bases between. The CDR3 DNA sequence: TGTGCCAGCAAATGGGGGCGCGATGAAAAACTGTTTTTT. It encodes CASKWGRDEKLFF.

The sample holds a few counts of this clone. CDR3 nucleotide sequence: TGCGCCAGCAGCTTGGTGGCGCGCTCCACGGGGAACACTGAAGCTTTCTTT. This gives the protein CASSLVARSTGNTEAFF. This rearrangement joins TRBV5-1 to TRBJ1-1, with D unclear. V was pared by 0 bases and J by 1 base, with 16 bases between. The V gene's germline CDR1 is SGHRS and CDR2 YFSETQ. CDR3 length: 17 amino acids.